This T cell receptor (beta chain) was identified during a study of vaccination effects on CD4 cells after COVID-19 (dated by TCRdb to 2022 to 2024). For the study in its entirety: Two doses of either the BNT162b2 or the mRNA-1273 mRNA SARS-CoV-2 vaccine were administered to participants. SARS-CoV-2 spike-specific CD4+ TCR repertoires from before and after mRNA vaccination were compared in COVID-19 convalescent patients and in infection-naive vaccine recipients. Cultures from other donors in the study were sequenced using the Oncomine TCR Beta short-read assay on an Illumina iSeq 100. A total of some eleven COVID-19 convalescent patients and several SARS-CoV-2-naive healthy vaccine recipients were included in the full study. Pre-vaccine samples from a couple of convalescent patients were drawn 16 days and one week before the first dose, 142 and 148 days after COVID-19 diagnosis. Study-wide conclusions, independent of this receptor: At late post-vaccination timepoints, both infection-induced and vaccine-induced clones showed marked clonal contraction, consistent with waning T cell responses. In convalescent patients, the post-vaccine spike-reactive repertoire consisted mainly of new vaccine-induced clones, largely distinct from infection-induced clones. The study was limited by a small number of convalescent patients and lacked early post-infection timepoints.

Concerning this clone: Its antigen has not been determined. No base quality values were provided; no much bigger clone lies one nucleotide off.

Library preparation used the immunoSEQ multiplex PCR assay. DNA from the CD4+ T cells that had been cultured and isolated underwent TCR beta CDR3 sequencing. The authors' pipeline ran thus. Non-productive TCR sequences were discarded, and reads were trimmed to the CDR3 region, with only CDR3s of 7 or more amino acids retained. Antigen-specific clonotypes were identified with the MANAFEST web app by comparing expansion in peptide wells against reference cultures. To count as positive, a clone had to show expansion at FDR<0.05 compared with the reference and with all other wells, an odds ratio above 5, and a frequency above 0.1% in two replicate wells. Cross-reactive clonotypes were defined as significantly expanded in SARS-CoV-2 spike wells and in at least one common cold coronavirus spike condition. Using the stringdist R package, CDR3 similarity was measured by Levenshtein distance, and unrooted trees were constructed with ape in R 3.6.1. Imported from immuneACCESS, the table was reduced by TCRdb to in-frame sequences with V and J called. These copies leave out some clones; in studies compared against another copy, an unresolved V gene accounts for under half, and the cause of the remainder is not known. V and J calls and clone size are as listed in that table; D and trimming were resolved from the DNA. The sample table lists 70,000 or so clones, around 70% of them with a count of one. The ten top clones hold more than 5% of the sample.

The CDR3 covers 18 residues, taking in both the cysteine and the phenylalanine. Just CDR3 DNA is preserved here, 54 bases in frame from base 1. V is cut back by 1 base and J by 0 bases, with 7 bases in the junction unmatched. The germline V gene specifies SNHLY as CDR1 and FYNNEI as CDR2. To identify antigen-specific CD4+ T cell clonotypes by their expansion, the ViraFEST assay first stimulated PBMC with viral peptide pools and then applied TCR sequencing. After roughly 11 days of culture, CD4+ T cells were isolated with the EasySep CD4+ T cell isolation kit. PCR-confirmed SARS-CoV-2 infection had occurred in convalescent patients between March and December 2020, before the Alpha, Beta and Delta variants emerged in the United States. A few million PBMC per well were cultured with approximately 10 ug/ml peptides in IMDM containing roughly 5% human AB serum, about 9.7 IU/ml IL-2 and gentamicin. A peptide pool from HIV-1 Nef was used as the negative control culture condition. On days 3 and 7, half of the culture medium was replaced with fresh IL-2-containing medium. Unless noted otherwise, every peptide stimulation condition was grown in triplicate wells. Using Ficoll-Paque Plus gradient centrifugation, PBMC were separated from whole blood and then either used fresh or cryopreserved at -140C. The QIAamp micro DNA kit was used to extract genomic DNA from the cultured CD4+ T cells.

The chain was built from TRBV2 and TRBJ2-1; the junction holds 9 bases that match TRBD2. The clonotype originates from a human donor who had a prior SARS-CoV-2 infection. The material was CD4+ T cells from PBMCs cultured with HIV peptides, obtained before COVID-19 vaccination. The meaning of the sample's cell subset or site label: HIV-1 Nef peptide pool negative control/reference culture. The CDR3 protein is CASSEGRREGPSYNEQFF. The sequenced DNA is TGTGCCAGCAGTGAAGGTAGGCGGGAGGGTCCCTCCTACAATGAGCAGTTCTTC. With the rest looked up from the reference TRBV2 and TRBJ2-1 genes rather than sequenced, the full variable domain is EPEVTQTPSHQVTQMGQEVILRCVPISNHLYFYWYRQILGQKVEFLVSFYNNEISEKSEIFDDQFSVERPDGSNFTLKIRSTKLEDSAMYFCASSEGRREGPSYNEQFFGPGTRLTVL.